This T cell receptor beta chain appears in the sequencing data of a study of blood T cell repertoires in COVID-19. Study context: PBMCs, B-cell-depleted T cells, or T cells were the source of the cDNA or gDNA that made up the material.

In Seattle, patients joined the study during active infection and were tracked longitudinally. In the study's own analysis: Counts of nucleated cells, estimated from reference gene primer amplification, were obtained. The repertoire was sequenced with immunoSEQ multiplex PCR; TCRdb's copy has only in-frame clones and lacks some. That table gives V, J and clone size, and the DNA gave D and trimming. The table records around 300,000 clones, over 75% of them present only once. The receptor was derived from a woman aged 25 to 45 with COVID-19, enrolled during active disease. The sequencing sample was made of peripheral blood.

The CDR3 protein is CASSIPGYGTGELFF. The CDR3 DNA reads TGTGCCAGTAGTATCCCGGGGTACGGCACCGGGGAGCTGTTTTTT. J is TRBJ2-2 and V is TRBV19; D might be TRBD2 (5 bases). V lost 3 bases to trimming and J lost 4 bases, with 12 bases between them. CDR1 and CDR2 (germline): LNHDA, SQIVND (reference sequence). The CDR3 is 15 residues long.